A selection of T cell receptor beta chains follows, all from one sample in a study of T cell responses to AZD1222 COVID-19 vaccine. Repertoires were generated with immunoSEQ multiplex PCR, while TCRdb's copy carries only in-frame clones and drops some. The sample lists roughly 65,000 clones, roughly 85% occurring once. This specimen was peripheral blood, taken 28 days after the second AZD1222 dose. The receptors derive from an adult who received the AZD1222 COVID-19 vaccine. CDR3s include the opening cysteine and the closing phenylalanine or tryptophan. The order of the fields is CDR3 length, D gene, V gene, clone size, J gene, CDR3 protein, CDR3 DNA. The D gene is left open where the match is weak. The listing skips clone size in some rows; elsewhere it reads once, few, many or a size class.

cdr3_length: 17
d_call: TRBD2
v_call: TRBV7-2
clone_size: NA
j_call: TRBJ2-3
cdr3_aa: CASSLAFGGAAADTQYF
cdr3_nt: TGTGCCAGCAGCTTAGCGTTCGGGGGGGCCGCAGCAGATACGCAGTATTTT

cdr3_length: 14
d_call: TRBD2
v_call: TRBV7-8
clone_size: NA
j_call: TRBJ2-4
cdr3_aa: CASSLSWGGNIQYF
cdr3_nt: TGTGCCAGCAGCTTATCCTGGGGGGGAAACATTCAGTACTTC

cdr3_length: 13
d_call: NA
v_call: TRBV6-6
clone_size: NA
j_call: TRBJ1-2
cdr3_aa: CASTPPESYGYTF
cdr3_nt: TGTGCCAGCACCCCTCCAGAATCCTATGGCTACACCTTC

cdr3_length: 14
d_call: NA
v_call: TRBV7-8
clone_size: NA
j_call: TRBJ1-1
cdr3_aa: CASSLGVLNTEAFF
cdr3_nt: TGTGCCAGCAGCTTAGGTGTCCTGAACACTGAAGCTTTCTTT

cdr3_length: 14
d_call: TRBD2
v_call: TRBV30
clone_size: NA
j_call: TRBJ2-1
cdr3_aa: CAWRDSGRGSEQFF
cdr3_nt: TGTGCCTGGCGGGACAGCGGGAGGGGTAGTGAGCAGTTCTTC

cdr3_length: 15
d_call: NA
v_call: TRBV6-6
clone_size: NA
j_call: TRBJ2-7
cdr3_aa: CASSYPRSGGYEQYF
cdr3_nt: TGTGCCAGCAGTTACCCCAGAAGCGGCGGCTACGAGCAGTACTTC

cdr3_length: 13
d_call: NA
v_call: TRBV12-3/TRBV12-4
clone_size: NA
j_call: TRBJ2-7
cdr3_aa: CASSPVRSYEQYF
cdr3_nt: TGTGCCAGCAGCCCCGTTCGCTCCTACGAGCAGTACTTC

cdr3_length: 15
d_call: NA
v_call: TRBV11-3
clone_size: NA
j_call: TRBJ2-3
cdr3_aa: CASSPPGQGESTQYF
cdr3_nt: TGTGCCAGCAGCCCACCTGGGCAGGGCGAGAGTACGCAGTATTTT

cdr3_length: 15
d_call: NA
v_call: TRBV6-5
clone_size: NA
j_call: TRBJ1-5
cdr3_aa: CASSIVGSSNQPQHF
cdr3_nt: TGTGCCAGCAGTATAGTAGGGTCTAGCAATCAGCCCCAGCATTTT

cdr3_length: 13
d_call: NA
v_call: TRBV29-1
clone_size: few
j_call: TRBJ2-5
cdr3_aa: CSATPGVRETQYF
cdr3_nt: TGCAGCGCCACCCCCGGAGTGAGAGAGACCCAGTACTTC

cdr3_length: 16
d_call: NA
v_call: TRBV6-6
clone_size: NA
j_call: TRBJ1-6
cdr3_aa: CASSYTPSHMDSPLHF
cdr3_nt: TGTGCCAGCAGTTACACACCTTCGCATATGGATTCACCCCTCCACTTT

cdr3_length: 16
d_call: NA
v_call: TRBV7-6
clone_size: once
j_call: TRBJ2-3
cdr3_aa: CASSLGAGGETDTQYF
cdr3_nt: TGTGCCAGCAGCTTAGGAGCCGGCGGGGAAACAGATACGCAGTATTTT

cdr3_length: 12
d_call: NA
v_call: TRBV23-1
clone_size: NA
j_call: TRBJ1-2
cdr3_aa: CASSQVGDGYTF
cdr3_nt: TGCGCCAGCAGTCAGGTAGGGGATGGCTACACCTTC

cdr3_length: 15
d_call: TRBD2
v_call: TRBV18
clone_size: NA
j_call: TRBJ2-5
cdr3_aa: CASSSRGATQETQYF
cdr3_nt: TGTGCCAGCTCATCGCGGGGGGCCACCCAAGAGACCCAGTACTTC

cdr3_length: 18
d_call: NA
v_call: TRBV19
clone_size: NA
j_call: TRBJ2-3
cdr3_aa: CASSMPWGGNLSTDTQYF
cdr3_nt: TGTGCCAGTAGTATGCCTTGGGGTGGGAACTTGTCCACAGATACGCAGTATTTT

cdr3_length: 13
d_call: TRBD1
v_call: TRBV3-1/TRBV3-2
clone_size: NA
j_call: TRBJ1-2
cdr3_aa: CATGDSPGNGYTF
cdr3_nt: TGTGCCACCGGGGACAGCCCGGGGAATGGCTACACCTTC

cdr3_length: 13
d_call: NA
v_call: TRBV29-1
clone_size: NA
j_call: TRBJ2-1
cdr3_aa: CSALGISRNEQFF
cdr3_nt: TGCAGCGCTCTGGGGATAAGTAGGAATGAGCAGTTCTTC

cdr3_length: 15
d_call: NA
v_call: TRBV27
clone_size: NA
j_call: TRBJ1-3
cdr3_aa: CASSPGRGSGNTIYF
cdr3_nt: TGTGCCAGCAGTCCCGGACGTGGCTCTGGAAACACCATATATTTT

cdr3_length: 15
d_call: NA
v_call: TRBV2
clone_size: NA
j_call: TRBJ2-7
cdr3_aa: CASSERWVLSYEQYF
cdr3_nt: TGTGCCAGCAGTGAGAGATGGGTCCTCTCCTACGAGCAGTACTTC

cdr3_length: 15
d_call: NA
v_call: TRBV7-2
clone_size: NA
j_call: TRBJ2-7
cdr3_aa: CASSSPPLGVHEQYF
cdr3_nt: TGTGCCAGCAGCTCCCCCCCCCTAGGGGTCCACGAGCAGTACTTC

cdr3_length: 16
d_call: TRBD1
v_call: TRBV7-2
clone_size: NA
j_call: TRBJ2-1
cdr3_aa: CASSSYPVGQNNEQFF
cdr3_nt: TGTGCCAGCAGCTCCTATCCTGTGGGACAGAACAATGAGCAGTTCTTC

cdr3_length: 15
d_call: TRBD1
v_call: TRBV4-1
clone_size: NA
j_call: TRBJ1-2
cdr3_aa: CASSLGQGQGYGYTF
cdr3_nt: TGCGCCAGCAGCCTCGGACAGGGGCAGGGCTATGGCTACACCTTC

cdr3_length: 16
d_call: NA
v_call: TRBV9
clone_size: once
j_call: TRBJ1-4
cdr3_aa: CASSKRNTATNEKLFF
cdr3_nt: TGTGCCAGCAGCAAGCGCAACACCGCAACTAATGAAAAACTGTTTTTT

cdr3_length: 13
d_call: NA
v_call: TRBV2
clone_size: NA
j_call: TRBJ2-1
cdr3_aa: CASGGPAANEQFF
cdr3_nt: TGTGCCAGCGGGGGCCCCGCGGCGAATGAGCAGTTCTTC

cdr3_length: 17
d_call: TRBD2
v_call: TRBV4-2
clone_size: NA
j_call: TRBJ2-5
cdr3_aa: CASSQVGGGGTQETQYF
cdr3_nt: TGTGCCAGCAGCCAAGTAGGTGGGGGGGGAACCCAAGAGACCCAGTACTTC

cdr3_length: 17
d_call: NA
v_call: TRBV12-5
clone_size: NA
j_call: TRBJ1-5
cdr3_aa: CASGLGTGTILSQPQHF
cdr3_nt: TGTGCTAGTGGTTTGGGCACCGGGACAATTTTGAGTCAGCCCCAGCATTTT

cdr3_length: 16
d_call: NA
v_call: TRBV9
clone_size: once
j_call: TRBJ2-7
cdr3_aa: CASSPNLGGASYEQYF
cdr3_nt: TGTGCCAGCAGCCCCAATTTAGGGGGGGCTTCCTACGAGCAGTACTTC

cdr3_length: 16
d_call: TRBD2
v_call: TRBV2
clone_size: NA
j_call: TRBJ2-3
cdr3_aa: CASKRTSGSSADTQYF
cdr3_nt: TGTGCCAGCAAGAGGACTAGCGGGAGCTCTGCAGATACGCAGTATTTT

cdr3_length: 13
d_call: NA
v_call: TRBV19
clone_size: NA
j_call: TRBJ1-2
cdr3_aa: CASSWGDRNGYTF
cdr3_nt: TGTGCCAGTAGTTGGGGAGACAGAAACGGCTACACCTTC

cdr3_length: 14
d_call: NA
v_call: TRBV10-2
clone_size: NA
j_call: TRBJ1-5
cdr3_aa: CASSESGINQPQHF
cdr3_nt: TGCGCCAGCAGTGAGTCGGGAATCAATCAGCCCCAGCATTTT

cdr3_length: 17
d_call: TRBD1
v_call: TRBV18
clone_size: NA
j_call: TRBJ1-5
cdr3_aa: CASSPLRTGNSNQPQHF
cdr3_nt: TGTGCCAGCTCACCCCTCCGGACAGGGAATAGCAATCAGCCCCAGCATTTT

cdr3_length: 20
d_call: TRBD2
v_call: TRBV14
clone_size: NA
j_call: TRBJ2-2
cdr3_aa: CASSQESVVLAGKYTGELFF
cdr3_nt: TGTGCCAGCAGCCAAGAAAGTGTAGTACTAGCGGGAAAGTACACCGGGGAGCTGTTTTTT

cdr3_length: 14
d_call: NA
v_call: TRBV15
clone_size: NA
j_call: TRBJ2-5
cdr3_aa: CATSRGLVQETQYF
cdr3_nt: TGTGCCACCAGCAGAGGGCTCGTTCAAGAGACCCAGTACTTC

cdr3_length: 14
d_call: NA
v_call: TRBV14
clone_size: NA
j_call: TRBJ1-2
cdr3_aa: CASSQDLTLGGYTF
cdr3_nt: TGTGCCAGCAGCCAAGACCTGACCCTGGGTGGCTACACCTTC

cdr3_length: 11
d_call: NA
v_call: TRBV10-3
clone_size: NA
j_call: TRBJ2-5
cdr3_aa: CAASDRETQYF
cdr3_nt: TGTGCCGCCAGCGACCGAGAGACCCAGTACTTC